One and the same sample provided the 6 T cell receptor beta chains below, sequenced in a study of long-term antiretroviral therapy in people with HIV. Survey-level resolution applied to immunoSEQ assay v3.0. Sequencing used immunoSEQ multiplex PCR; TCRdb keeps in-frame clones, though not all of them. The table records roughly 18,000 clones, around 80% of them present only once. The sequencing here drew on unsorted PBMCs, taken at the start of antiretroviral therapy, before treatment. All receptors come from a woman in her 40s with HIV.

The chain employs TRBV11-2 and TRBJ1-2, with no clear D. Germline CDR1 SGHAT, CDR2 FQNNGV. Deletions cut 5 bases from V and 7 bases from J, with 17 bases between. This CDR3 region has 14 residues. CDR3 bases: TGTGCCAGCAGCCCAGCAGTTCAAGTGGGTGGCTACACCTTC. Translated: CASSPAVQVGGYTF. The full variable domain, rest sourced from reference TRBV11-2 and TRBJ1-2, is EAGVAQSPRYKIIEKRQSVAFWCNPISGHATLYWYQQILGQGPKLLIQFQNNGVVDDSQLPKDRFSAERLKGVDSTLKIQPAKLEDSAVYLCASSPAVQVGGYTFGSGTRLTVV.

The V and J genes are TRBV18 and TRBJ2-3, with D possibly being TRBD2 (5 bases). The germline V gene encodes CDR1 KGHSH and CDR2 LQKENI. V lost 8 bases and J 5 bases, leaving 14 bases between the germline ends. CDR3 size: 13 residues. This CDR3 is CASTTGERDTQYF. As DNA, the CDR3 is TGTGCCAGCACAACCGGGGAGAGAGATACGCAGTATTTT.

This clone has only one observation. Within the sample, other DNA sequences also encode this same CDR3. The rearrangement links TRBV5-4 to TRBJ2-7; D call uncertain. Germline loops: CDR1 SGHNT, CDR2 YYREEE (reference sequence). The CDR3 runs to 13 residues. Trimming removed 4 bases at V and 0 bases at J, with 8 bases between. The CDR3 loop reads CASSPTSSYEQYF. The CDR3 DNA reads TGTGCCAGCAGCCCCACATCCTCCTACGAGCAGTACTTC.

This chain connects TRBV5-1 to TRBJ2-7, with a weak D call TRBD2 (5 bases). V gave up 4 bases and J gave up 3 bases, with 14 bases separating them. CDR3 length: 14 residues. Germline CDR1 reads SGHRS; CDR2 reads YFSETQ. CDR3 protein: CASSDPDGLYEQYF. Written as DNA, the CDR3 is TGCGCCAGCAGCGACCCGGACGGACTCTACGAGCAGTACTTC.

The rearrangement joins TRBV7-9 to TRBJ2-1; D is unclear. This CDR3 comprises 15 residues. Germline CDR1 is SEHNR and CDR2 is FQNEAQ (reference sequence). Deletions cut 1 base from V and 2 bases from J, with 9 bases between. CDR3 coding DNA: TGTGCCAGCAGCTTAGTGGACCGGACCTACAATGAGCAGTTCTTC. Amino acid sequence: CASSLVDRTYNEQFF.

This CDR3 reads CASSLRLAKYNEQFF. The CDR3 DNA reads as TGCGCCAGCAGCTTGCGGCTAGCGAAATACAATGAGCAGTTCTTC. The chain recombines TRBV5-1 with TRBJ2-1; D is possibly TRBD2 (6 bases). CDR3 length: 15 amino acids. Germline-derived CDR1 and CDR2 are SGHRS and YFSETQ. Deletions cut 1 base from V and 4 bases from J, with 12 bases between.